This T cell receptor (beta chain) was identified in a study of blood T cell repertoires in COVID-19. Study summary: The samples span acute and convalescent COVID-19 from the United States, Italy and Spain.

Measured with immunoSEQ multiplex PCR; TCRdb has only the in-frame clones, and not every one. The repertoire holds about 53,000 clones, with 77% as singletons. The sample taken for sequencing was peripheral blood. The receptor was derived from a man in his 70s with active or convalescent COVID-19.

Here the CDR3 reads CASSPGSYNSPLHF. The CDR3 nucleotides are TGTGCCAGCAGCCCGGGGAGTTATAATTCACCCCTCCACTTT. The chain links TRBV28 to TRBJ1-6, with D hard to call. Trimming cost V 6 bases and J 4 bases, with 10 bases left between them. Germline V gives CDR1 MDHEN, CDR2 SYDVKM. The CDR3 extends over 14 amino acids.